Here is one T cell receptor beta chain with its context. Its antigen is not identified. These data belong to a study of T cells in Graves' hyperthyroidism and ophthalmopathy. The CDR3 covers 16 residues. The germline V gene encodes CDR1 MDHEN and CDR2 SYDVKM. V shed 4 bases and J shed 1 base, with 16 bases lying between them. Study observations and caveats: Ophthalmopathy cases were set apart from stable hyperthyroidism by a 13 V-J model.

What was amplified from RNA transcripts were TCR beta CDR3 regions. Carried out on the TCR CDR3, a first-round RT-PCR used the HTBI primer set. TCRdb itself ran the multiplex PCR reads through MiXCR, one entry per CDR3 protein. Found here are 530,000 or so distinct CDR3 sequences, roughly 25% of them singletons; the top ten hold about 11%. The specimen was blood. This TCR was sampled from a woman in her twenties or thirties with Graves' ophthalmopathy. This sequence joins TRBV28 and TRBJ1-2; maybe TRBD1 (6 bases). The CDR3 nucleotides are TGTGCCAGCAGTTCCGCCCATGGACAGATTAACTATGGCTACACCTTC. Translating gives CASSSAHGQINYGYTF.